This T cell receptor (beta chain) derives from a study of control samples from healthy donors and cancer patients. The CDR3 totals 14 residues. V was shortened by 6 bases and J by 6 bases, with 14 bases between the two germline ends. CDR1 and CDR2 from the germline V gene are MNHEY and SVGAGI. Data came from immunoSEQ multiplex PCR; TCRdb stores just in-frame clones and leaves some out. This table holds about 130,000 clones, more than 75% found once. V is TRBV6-5 and J is TRBJ2-2; D could derive from TRBD1 or TRBD2 (5 bases each). The sample was blood. The receptor was derived from a man aged 18 to 35 in good health. CDR3 region: CASRRGKIPGELFF. The CDR3, as DNA: TGTGCCAGCAGGAGGGGTAAAATCCCCGGGGAGCTGTTTTTT.